Each of the 23 T cell receptor beta chains below was sequenced from the same sample in a study of T cells after yellow fever vaccination. MiXCR, run by TCRdb on the 5' RACE reads, gives a single entry per CDR3 protein. The sample yields under 200,000 distinct CDR3 sequences, about 11% seen once. The sequenced sample was CD8+ T cells sorted from PBMCs, obtained 15 days after the yellow fever booster vaccination. Receptors were obtained from a man aged 18 to 29 who received the YFV17D yellow fever vaccine.

The chain is built from TRBV7-9 and TRBJ2-7, with TRBD1 matching over 7 bases. The CDR3 length is 15 residues. The J segment lost 7 bases and the V segment lost 5 bases, leaving 14 bases of the junction unmatched. Germline CDR1 and CDR2: SEHNR and FQNEAQ (reference sequence). In DNA, the CDR3 is TGTGCCAGCAGCCCTCGGGGCAGGGGGATTTGGGAGCAGTACTTC. It encodes CASSPRGRGIWEQYF.

Only a few counts were recorded for this clonotype. The chain joins TRBV7-6 to TRBJ2-5; TRBD2 agrees at 7 bases. The trim removed 1 base at V and 1 base at J, leaving 9 bases unmatched. The CDR3 is 17 residues long. Germline V gene lookup returns CDR1 SGHVS and CDR2 FNYEAQ. The chain's CDR3 is CASSLGEGGGSQETQYF. Written as DNA, the CDR3 is TGTGCCAGCAGCTTAGGAGAGGGCGGGGGTAGCCAAGAGACCCAGTACTTC.

This clonotype was found many times. The chain joins TRBV29-1 to TRBJ2-7; D not certain. Germline loops: CDR1 SQVTM, CDR2 ANQGSEA. V lost 0 bases to trimming and J lost 0 bases, with 6 bases between them. This CDR3 has 13 amino acids. CDR3 in DNA: TGCAGCGTTGAAGACGTGAGCTCCTACGAGCAGTACTTC. It yields the protein CSVEDVSSYEQYF.

This clonotype was seen a handful of times. This chain connects TRBV28 to TRBJ1-5, with D possibly matching TRBD1 (5 bases). CDR3 length equals 15 residues. Germline V gene lookup returns CDR1 MDHEN and CDR2 SYDVKM. Trimming took 7 bases from V and 3 from J, leaving 16 bases between them. In DNA form, the CDR3 reads TGTGCCAGCATTTCCGGGACGGAGCTCAATCAGCCCCAGCATTTT. This codes for CASISGTELNQPQHF.

V usage is TRBV19 and J usage is TRBJ1-1; 9 bases fit TRBD1. Germline V gives CDR1 LNHDA, CDR2 SQIVND (reference sequence). The CDR3 runs to 15 residues. J gave up 0 bases and V 5 bases, and 4 bases lay outside the gene matches. The CDR3 reads CASSGDRDMNTEAFF. The CDR3 DNA is TGTGCCAGTAGTGGGGACAGGGATATGAACACTGAAGCTTTCTTT.

This clonotype was detected ten times or more. The rearrangement uses TRBV6-5 and TRBJ2-4; a weak D match, TRBD1 (5 bases). CDR1 MNHEY and CDR2 SVGAGI come from the germline V gene. The CDR3 sequence is 13 residues long. V lost 3 bases and J 12 bases, leaving 15 bases between the germline ends. The DNA for the CDR3 is TGTGCCAGCAGTTATGGACAACGGTTTTCTCAGTACTTC. Protein product: CASSYGQRFSQYF.

The chain carries TRBV5-4 and TRBJ2-3; 9 positions agree with TRBD1. The trim removed 4 bases at V and 5 bases at J, leaving 14 bases unmatched. Per the germline V gene, CDR1 is SGHNT and CDR2 is YYREEE (reference sequence). The CDR3 runs to 17 residues. CDR3 DNA: TGTGCCAGCAGCCCTCTAAAGGGGACAGGGTTTTTAGATACGCAGTATTTT. It translates to CASSPLKGTGFLDTQYF.

This clonotype was seen more than once but under ten times. The chain joins TRBV18 to TRBJ2-7; the match to TRBD1 covers 9 bases. This CDR3 comprises 14 residues. Trimming at V came to 5 bases and at J to 4 bases, leaving 6 bases not matched to a gene. Germline V gives CDR1 KGHSH, CDR2 LQKENI. This CDR3 is CASSTGTGIYEQYF. CDR3 bases: TGTGCCAGCTCAACCGGGACAGGGATATACGAGCAGTACTTC.

This clonotype was seen at least ten times. The V call is TRBV12-3 or TRBV12-4, the J call TRBJ2-4, with D possibly TRBD1 on 5 matching bases. CDR3 length equals 15 residues. V was shortened by 4 bases and J by 4 bases, with 14 bases between the two germline ends. This CDR3 reads CASSWQGRMKNIQYF. The CDR3 DNA sequence: TGTGCCAGCAGTTGGCAGGGTCGGATGAAAAACATTCAGTACTTC.

This chain connects TRBV7-9 to TRBJ1-6; a possible D gene is TRBD1 (6 bases). The CDR3 is 15 residues long. CDR1 is SEHNR, CDR2 FQNEAQ, per germline (reference sequence). With 2 bases removed from V and 9 bases from J, the gap between germline ends came to 14 bases. As DNA, the CDR3 is TGTGCCAGCAGCTTATTGCAGGGGACCGGTTCACCCCTCCACTTT. It encodes CASSLLQGTGSPLHF.

In its sample, this clonotype was seen a few times. This chain joins TRBV9 and TRBJ2-5, with TRBD2 matching over 14 bases. Germline V gene sequence: CDR1 SGDLS, CDR2 YYNGEE. This CDR3 is 17 amino acids long. V was pared by 3 bases and J by 3 bases, with 7 bases of the junction left unmatched. Here the CDR3 DNA reads TGTGCCAGCAGCGAGAGCCGGACTAGCGGGGGGAAAGAGACCCAGTACTTC. Protein sequence: CASSESRTSGGKETQYF.

This clonotype has only a few counts. The V gene is TRBV4-1, the J gene TRBJ2-1; 9 bases match TRBD1. The CDR3 length is 16 residues. Per the germline V gene, CDR1 is MGHRA and CDR2 is YSYEKL. Trimming cost V 1 base and J 5 bases; bases outside gene matches: 6. CDR3 DNA sequence: TGCGCCAGCAGCCAAGCTTGGCGGACAGGGGACAATGAGCAGTTCTTC. Protein sequence: CASSQAWRTGDNEQFF.

This clonotype was seen a few times. The chain links TRBV24-1 to TRBJ2-2; D is undetermined. The CDR3 has 15 amino acids. Germline V gene sequence: CDR1 KGHDR, CDR2 SFDVKD. Deletions cut 1 base from V and 1 base from J, with 6 bases between. CDR3 DNA sequence: TGTGCCACCAGTGATTTACAAATGAACACCGGGGAGCTGTTTTTT. Its protein is CATSDLQMNTGELFF.

This chain uses TRBV5-1 with TRBJ2-3; TRBD2 agrees at 13 bases. Germline values: CDR1 SGHRS, CDR2 YFSETQ. J lost 2 bases, V lost 1 base, and 10 bases had no gene match. This CDR3 has 19 residues. The DNA of the CDR3 is TGCGCCAGCAGCTTGAGGGGACCGGGACTAGCGGGGTTCACAGATACGCAGTATTTT. Encoded protein: CASSLRGPGLAGFTDTQYF.

V is TRBV12-3 or TRBV12-4 and J is TRBJ1-1, with no clear D. Deletions cut 5 bases from V and 4 bases from J, with 11 bases between. This CDR3 has 13 residues. The CDR3 reads CASSKSPRTEAFF. The CDR3 coding sequence is TGTGCCAGCAGTAAATCCCCCCGCACTGAAGCTTTCTTT.

This clonotype came up a few times. The chain uses TRBV12-3 or TRBV12-4 and TRBJ1-2, with 7 bases identical to TRBD1. V trimming: 4 bases; J trimming: 8 bases; junction bases outside the gene matches: 10. The CDR3 runs 14 residues. DNA for the CDR3: TGTGCCAGCAGTTCTACCCAGGGGGACCGAGGCTACACCTTC. It yields the protein CASSSTQGDRGYTF.

This clonotype was counted many times. This chain uses TRBV7-2 with TRBJ2-3; D is uncertain. The germline V and J ends were trimmed by 4 bases and 0 bases, with 20 bases remaining between them. The CDR3 has 18 amino acids. The germline CDR1 and CDR2 sequences are SGHTA and FQGNSA. The CDR3: CASSSALQWVSSTDTQYF. Here the CDR3 DNA reads TGTGCCAGCAGCTCCGCCTTGCAATGGGTTTCTAGCACAGATACGCAGTATTTT.

This clonotype came up a few times. CDR3 DNA: TGTGCCATCAGTGAGGTATTCGCGGGGGGTAATCAGCAGTTCTTC. Protein: CAISEVFAGGNQQFF. The rearrangement links TRBV10-3 to TRBJ2-1; 8 bases match TRBD2. The CDR3 runs to 15 residues. Unmatched junction bases numbered 11, after V lost 2 bases and J lost 11 bases. Germline CDR1 is ENHRY and CDR2 is SYGVKD.

V and J are TRBV7-9 and TRBJ1-1; D might be TRBD1 (5 bases). CDR1 is SEHNR, CDR2 FQNEAQ, per germline (reference sequence). Trimming pared 2 bases from V and 2 bases from J, leaving 9 bases between. This CDR3 contains 14 residues. CDR3 sequence: CASSLPGINTEAFF. The CDR3 DNA sequence: TGTGCCAGCAGCTTACCAGGGATAAACACTGAAGCTTTCTTT.

This clonotype appeared a few times. This chain links TRBV6-5 with TRBJ2-1, with D possibly matching TRBD2 (7 bases). The germline V and J ends were trimmed by 5 bases and 2 bases, with 13 bases remaining between them. Germline CDR1 is MNHEY and CDR2 is SVGAGI. The CDR3 runs 15 residues. The CDR3 here is CASSPTGTTYNEQFF. The CDR3 DNA follows: TGTGCCAGCAGTCCAACAGGGACTACCTACAATGAGCAGTTCTTC.

V and J are TRBV19 and TRBJ1-1; D is possibly TRBD1 (5 bases). V was clipped by 7 bases and J by 8 bases, with 17 bases between them. Per the germline V gene, CDR1 is LNHDA and CDR2 is SQIVND (reference sequence). There are 13 residues in the CDR3. The CDR3 DNA is TGTGCCAGTACCCACAGGCTAAATAAGGAAGCTTTCTTT. Its protein is CASTHRLNKEAFF.

This clonotype has only a few counts. This chain links TRBV5-1 with TRBJ1-2; 7 nucleotides align to TRBD1. The germline gives CDR1 SGHRS, CDR2 YFSETQ. V shed 3 bases, J shed 0 bases, and the junction held 5 bases outside the gene matches. The CDR3 runs to 15 residues. The CDR3 here is CASSSGTAANYGYTF. The CDR3 DNA sequence: TGCGCCAGCAGCTCCGGGACAGCAGCTAACTATGGCTACACCTTC.

This chain uses TRBV12-5 with TRBJ1-1, with D unclear. CDR3 size: 13 residues. Deletions cut 1 base from V and 2 bases from J, with 5 bases between. CDR1 and CDR2 (germline): LGHNT, FRNRAP. CDR3 in DNA: TGTGCTAGTGGTTTGGACCTTAACACTGAAGCTTTCTTT. Its protein product is CASGLDLNTEAFF.